The present T cell receptor (beta chain) was sequenced within a study of response to subunit inactivated influenza vaccine. Points from the study as a whole: Authors suggested each seasonal flu vaccination may recruit only limited numbers of new T cells.

This clonotype has at least ten counts. Its antigen is as yet unknown. One entry per CDR3 protein results from TCRdb running MiXCR on the RT-PCR reads. The sample yields about 500,000 distinct CDR3 sequences, approximately 6.9% seen once. The sequence derives from a man aged 45 to 70 who received an inactivated influenza vaccine. Sequences were derived from PBMCs from blood, sampled 23 months after vaccination.

CDR3 sequence: CASSLALAAVNQPQHF. CDR3 DNA sequence: TGTGCCAGCAGCTTAGCACTGGCAGCCGTCAATCAGCCCCAGCATTTT. The V gene is TRBV7-8, the J gene TRBJ1-5; D is uncertain. Germline lookup yields CDR1 SGHVS and CDR2 FQNEAQ. Trimming took off 0 bases at V and 3 bases at J, with 12 bases between the two ends. The CDR3 has 16 amino acids.